The T cell receptor (beta chain) described here comes from a study of T cells in Graves' hyperthyroidism and ophthalmopathy (dated by TCRdb to between 2019 and 2020). With respect to the entire study: Peripheral blood samples were taken at initial diagnosis, before any treatment was given. TCR V-J signatures able to tell the groups apart were searched for in a discovery cohort of 90 to 100 patients, of whom over 40 had Graves' ophthalmopathy and 57 had stable Graves' hyperthyroidism. Whether ophthalmopathy could be predicted prospectively was tested in an independent validation cohort made up of 18 to 20 hyperthyroidism patients plus 17 patients who later progressed to ophthalmopathy. The approximately 95 discovery patients were divided at random into training and test sets in a 7:3 ratio. In addition, the study compared T-cell repertoires in thyroid tissue and in blood from about 6 Graves' hyperthyroidism patients. Following sampling, methimazole starting at 30 mg daily was given to hyperthyroidism patients, and high-dose intravenous methylprednisolone was given to ophthalmopathy patients. The paper describes TCR Vbeta CDR3 sequencing of roughly 130 peripheral blood samples, made up of 43 ophthalmopathy patients, 70 to 80 hyperthyroidism patients and 17 progressor patients. Here is what the overall study found, with its caveats: In validation, the model predicted progression to ophthalmopathy with 60% to 71% sensitivity and less than 80% specificity, a median of 6.5 months before onset. Most expanded thyroid clonotypes (frequency above 0.001) were also detected in blood, a finding suggesting that blood repertoires may reflect thyroid immune responses. No statistical method was used to fix the sample size in advance, and group allocation was not hidden from the investigators. Ophthalmopathy was separated from stable hyperthyroidism by a 13 V-J signature model, with approximately 86% sensitivity and about 84% specificity obtained in cross-validation and 80%/75% obtained in testing.

This clonotype was picked up many times. Its antigen target is currently unknown. Base quality data are lacking; no much larger clone is found one base away. Stable Graves' hyperthyroidism was defined as the absence of progression to ophthalmopathy over 18 months of follow-up. The hyperthyroidism patients were between 18 and 65 years old and newly diagnosed, with a disease duration of less than 2 months. Any patient with an uncontrolled infection, another autoimmune disease, pregnancy or lactation was excluded. Diagnoses were established on the basis of clinical symptoms, serum thyroxine and TRAb, thyroid ultrasound, and orbital computed tomography. PBMCs were isolated from about 10 ml of fresh peripheral blood by Ficoll-Paque density gradient centrifugation. Total RNA was extracted using Trizol reagent, and RNA quality was assessed on an Agilent 2100 Bioanalyzer. TCR beta CDR3 regions were amplified from RNA transcripts. The TCR CDR3 was subjected to a first round of RT-PCR using the HTBI primer set and the Qiagen OneStep RT-PCR kit. Libraries were constructed in a second round of multiplex PCR, after which size selection and purification were performed. The libraries were sequenced on an Illumina HiSeq2000 using paired-end 100 bp reads. Concerning the study's data processing: Raw data were processed with SOAPnuke, discarding reads with adapters, uncalled bases, mean Phred below 15, or no exact constant-primer or identifier match. COPE v1.2.5 was used to merge the high-quality paired reads, and each unique nucleotide sequence was defined as a clonotype. Clonotypes were aligned to IMGT TRBV, TRBD and TRBJ reference segments using MiTCR v1.1. Analysis was restricted to V-J combinations with a frequency above 0.0001, which covered 99.2% of repertoires. A TCS score was defined as the ratio of F50 (clonal expansion) to E x V (chaos), with BLOSUM62-based TCRdist applied between CDR3 peptides within each V-J. Welch's t-statistics and random forest reduced roughly 530 V-J features to about 12, which were used in a naive Bayes classifier (R e1071). The public reads were reprocessed in TCRdb via fastp at Q25 and MiXCR, keeping in-frame beta chains. Every entry covers one CDR3 protein and lists the most common genes and DNA from its rows. These V and J calls rely on TCRdb rather than the paper's analysis. This sample is represented by around 420,000 distinct CDR3 sequences; around 16% of them were singletons. The ten top clones hold roughly 15% of the sample.

The CDR3 spans 13 residues, from the cysteine through the phenylalanine. Only CDR3 DNA remains: 39 bases, in frame from the first base. V is pared back by 8 bases and J by 1 base, with 11 bases lying between the germline termini. This chain joins TRBV12-3 or TRBV12-4 to TRBJ1-1; the D segment cannot be called with confidence. The sequenced material came from blood. This receptor was taken from a young woman with Graves' hyperthyroidism. The CDR3 loop reads CASSRPANTEAFF. The sequence in DNA is TGTGCCAGCTCGCGCCCCGCGAACACTGAAGCTTTCTTT.